This T cell receptor (beta chain) was recovered during a study of cytomegalovirus exposure and HLA in healthy donors. Trimming took 3 bases from V and 6 from J; bases not matched to a gene: 7. The CDR3 is 15 residues long. Germline CDR1 and CDR2: MNHEY and SMNVEV (reference sequence). It was healthy bone marrow donors who served as donors. This clone has more than one count but fewer than ten. The PCR ran on 60 Vbeta and 13 Jbeta primers. This table comes from immunoSEQ multiplex PCR, and its TCRdb copy is limited to in-frame clones, with some not included. The sample has just under 95,000 clones, roughly 80% seen once; the top ten hold roughly 1.2%.

The sequence was collected from a girl aged 2 to 9 in good health and CMV-seropositive. The chain has TRBV27 and TRBJ2-5; 10 bases match TRBD1. Sample: PBMCs. CDR3 region: CASSLQTGGWKTQYF. As DNA, the CDR3 is TGTGCCAGCAGTTTGCAGACAGGGGGCTGGAAGACCCAGTACTTC.